This T cell receptor (beta chain) was observed in a study of long-term antiretroviral therapy in people with HIV. Overall study findings and caveats: Across all time points, the repertoire was dominated by clones that expanded before ART.

In the case of this clone: Its target is not known.

Version v3.0 of the immunoSEQ assay was performed at survey level. Each sample aimed for roughly 40,000-55,000 sequenced T-cell genomes. Using immunoSEQ multiplex PCR, the repertoire was profiled, and TCRdb retains in-frame clones only, with some absent. The sample records 20,000 to 25,000 clones, almost 95% being singletons. The CDR3 is 16 residues long. Looked up from germline, CDR1 is SGHTA and CDR2 is FQGTGA. The V segment lost 1 base and the J segment 5 bases; nucleotides outside the gene matches: 9. The receptor was derived from a woman aged 45-65 years with HIV. V and J are TRBV7-3 and TRBJ1-2; 8 bases match TRBD1. The sequences come from unsorted PBMCs, collected 4.4 years after starting antiretroviral therapy. The CDR3 nucleotides read TGTGCCAGCAGCTTAAGGGCCCAGGGGGCAGGGTATGGCTACACCTTC. It is translated as CASSLRAQGAGYGYTF.